Below are 18 T cell receptor beta chains sequenced from a single sample in a study of long-term antiretroviral therapy in people with HIV. Survey-level immunoSEQ v3.0 assays were run. Produced via immunoSEQ multiplex PCR; TCRdb's table is partial and in-frame only. The table shows 20,000 to 25,000 clones, with 82% occurring only once. The material sequenced was unsorted PBMCs, taken at the start of antiretroviral therapy. These receptors were collected from a man aged 50-59 years with HIV.

The chain is built from TRBV27 and TRBJ1-1; 8 nucleotides line up with TRBD1. Germline V gene data show CDR1 as MNHEY and CDR2 as SMNVEV (reference sequence). The CDR3 sequence is 19 residues long. V lost 5 bases, J lost 1 base, and 18 bases stayed unmatched. CDR3 bases: TGTGCCAGCAGTCTTTCTAAACGGACAGGGAGGGAGAGGAACACTGAAGCTTTCTTT. The encoded protein is CASSLSKRTGRERNTEAFF.

V usage is TRBV28 and J usage is TRBJ2-5; 7 nucleotides match TRBD1. The V segment lost 3 bases and the J segment 2 bases; nucleotides outside the gene matches: 3. Per germline, CDR1 MDHEN and CDR2 SYDVKM. CDR3 length: 14 amino acids. CDR3 in amino acids: CASSFDRAQETQYF. The CDR3 nucleotides are TGTGCCAGCAGTTTCGACAGGGCTCAAGAGACCCAGTACTTC.

The chain employs TRBV11-2 and TRBJ2-2; a weak D match, TRBD1 (6 bases). Germline V CDR1 and CDR2: SGHAT, FQNNGV. The CDR3 consists of 14 residues. V lost 4 bases and J lost 13, with 19 bases in between. The CDR3 DNA reads TGTGCCAGCAGCTATGGACAGTCCCGCGGTGGGCTGTTTTTT. Translated, it gives CASSYGQSRGGLFF.

The CDR3 DNA reads TGTGCCAGCAGTACCCGGACAGGGACAGATACGCAGTATTTT. Translation: CASSTRTGTDTQYF. This rearrangement joins TRBV6-5 to TRBJ2-3, with 8 bases identical to TRBD1. Germline CDR1 and CDR2: MNHEY and SVGAGI. The trim removed 5 bases at V and 3 bases at J, leaving 4 bases unmatched. This CDR3 is built from 14 residues.

The V gene is TRBV9, the J gene TRBJ2-7; D is possibly TRBD1 or TRBD2 (6 bases each). Per the germline V gene, CDR1 is SGDLS and CDR2 is YYNGEE. Trimming cost V 4 bases and J 2 bases, with 22 bases left between them. This CDR3 is built from 17 residues. CDR3 DNA: TGTGCCAGCAGCATCTCTGGGGGGCACATAACTACCTACGAGCAGTACTTC. It codes for CASSISGGHITTYEQYF. Full variable domain (remainder filled in from reference TRBV9 and TRBJ2-7): DSGVTQTPKHLITATGQRVTLRCSPRSGDLSVYWYQQSLDQGLQFLIQYYNGEERAKGNILERFSAQQFPDLHSELNLSSLELGDSALYFCASSISGGHITTYEQYFGPGTRLTVT.

The chain combines TRBV21-1 with TRBJ2-7; the table's D gene call, TRBD2, was not cross checked with the DNA. TRBV21-1 is flagged as a pseudogene. CDR3 size: 14 residues. CDR3 residues: CASSPPRASYEQYF. The CDR3 coding sequence is TGTGCCAGCAGCCCGCCACGCGCTTCCTACGAGCAGTACTTC.

The genes are TRBV10-2 and TRBJ1-2; TRBD1 matches at 7 bases. Germline V gene sequence: CDR1 WSHSY, CDR2 SAAADI. The CDR3 runs to 13 residues. The trim removed 6 bases at V and 2 bases at J, leaving 3 bases unmatched. CDR3 bases: TGCGCCAGCAGGGGACAGCTAAACTATGGCTACACCTTC. Its protein is CASRGQLNYGYTF.

The chain carries TRBV7-2 and TRBJ1-2, with 9 bases lining up with TRBD1. Germline V CDR1 and CDR2: SGHTA, FQGNSA. With V trimmed by 5 bases and J by 7 bases, 11 bases remained unmatched. This CDR3 region has 15 residues. CDR3 protein: CASSTRTGGTSGYTF. The CDR3 region has the DNA TGTGCCAGCAGCACACGTACAGGGGGCACTTCTGGCTACACCTTC.

The J gene is TRBJ1-3, the V gene TRBV5-1; 7 bases match TRBD1. Germline CDR1 and CDR2: SGHRS and YFSETQ. The V gene end was trimmed by 4 bases and the J gene end by 4 bases; junction bases not matched to a gene: 5. CDR3 length equals 14 residues. In DNA, the CDR3 is TGCGCCAGCAGCCCAGGGGGGTCGGGAAACACCATATATTTT. This codes for CASSPGGSGNTIYF.

This clone was seen a single time. V usage is TRBV7-2 and J usage is TRBJ2-1; D unclear. Trimming took 2 bases from V and 12 from J, leaving 11 bases between them. Germline V gene data show CDR1 as SGHTA and CDR2 as FQGNSA. The CDR3 runs 12 residues. CDR3: CASSLWRYGQFF. As DNA, the CDR3 is TGTGCCAGCAGCTTATGGCGATACGGGCAGTTCTTC.

This clone has only a few counts. V usage is TRBV6-6 and J usage is TRBJ2-7, with TRBD2 matching 9 bases. Losses at the gene ends were 2 bases for V and 4 bases for J; bases not matched to a gene: 6. Germline V gives CDR1 MNHNY, CDR2 SVGAGI (reference sequence). This CDR3 spans 15 amino acids. The CDR3 nucleotides are TGTGCCAGCAGTTACATTCTAGCGGGGTCGTACGAGCAGTACTTC. Encoded protein: CASSYILAGSYEQYF.

This chain joins TRBV6-5 and TRBJ1-1; 7 positions agree with TRBD1. Per the germline V gene, CDR1 is MNHEY and CDR2 is SVGAGI. This CDR3 region has 16 residues. V was clipped by 0 bases and J by 6 bases; unmatched bases: 10. The CDR3 sequence is CASSYSRAGGSPEAFF. CDR3 DNA sequence: TGTGCCAGCAGTTACTCGAGGGCAGGGGGTAGCCCTGAAGCTTTCTTT.

The chain joins TRBV7-9 to TRBJ2-7, with D tentatively TRBD2 (5 bases). Trimming left V 4 bases short and J 3 bases short, with 13 bases between. This CDR3 is 14 amino acids long. The germline V gene has CDR1 SEHNR and CDR2 FQNEAQ (reference sequence). This CDR3 is CASSSGYSGYEQYF. DNA for the CDR3: TGTGCCAGCAGCTCCGGGTACAGCGGCTACGAGCAGTACTTC.

V usage is TRBV19 and J usage is TRBJ2-1; D not resolved. The ends were cut back, 5 bases at V and 2 bases at J, with 7 bases in the middle. Germline V gives CDR1 LNHDA, CDR2 SQIVND (reference sequence). CDR3 length: 13 amino acids. Here the CDR3 DNA reads TGTGCCAGTAGTGGGGTCGCCTACAATGAGCAGTTCTTC. It is translated as CASSGVAYNEQFF.

This chain links TRBV7-2 with TRBJ1-1, with TRBD1 identical over 9 bases. The germline V gene has CDR1 SGHTA and CDR2 FQGNSA. This CDR3 comprises 14 residues. V lost 5 bases, J lost 1 base, and 2 bases stayed unmatched. The DNA for the CDR3 is TGTGCCAGCAGCACACAGGGGGCGAACACTGAAGCTTTCTTT. This codes for CASSTQGANTEAFF. Full variable domain (remainder filled in from reference TRBV7-2 and TRBJ1-1): GAGVSQSPSNKVTEKGKDVELRCDPISGHTALYWYRQSLGQGLEFLIYFQGNSAPDKSGLPSDRFSAERTGGSVSTLTIQRTQQEDSAVYLCASSTQGANTEAFFGQGTRLTVV.

This rearrangement joins TRBV2 to TRBJ2-2; D may match TRBD1 or TRBD2 (7 bases each). Germline V lookup: CDR1 SNHLY, CDR2 FYNNEI. Trimming removed 5 bases from V and 6 bases from J, with 13 bases in between. The CDR3 runs 14 residues. Here the CDR3 reads CASSPQGRAGELFF. The CDR3 DNA is TGTGCCAGCAGTCCACAGGGGAGGGCCGGGGAGCTGTTTTTT.

This rearrangement joins TRBV5-4 to TRBJ1-2, with TRBD1 as a possible D gene (5 bases). V lost 0 bases, J lost 3 bases, and 9 bases lay in between. Germline values: CDR1 SGHNT, CDR2 YYREEE (reference sequence). The CDR3 spans 14 residues. The DNA of the CDR3 is TGTGCCAGCAGCTTGGGGGACCGAGACTATGGCTACACCTTC. Translated, it gives CASSLGDRDYGYTF. Together with reference TRBV5-4 and TRBJ1-2, the CDR3 gives the full variable domain: ETGVTQSPTHLIKTRGQQVTLRCSSQSGHNTVSWYQQALGQGPQFIFQYYREEENGRGNFPPRFSGLQFPNYSSELNVNALELDDSALYLCASSLGDRDYGYTFGSGTRLTVV.

The chain recombines TRBV10-3 with TRBJ2-6; D not resolved. Germline V gene sequence: CDR1 ENHRY, CDR2 SYGVKD. With 4 bases removed from V and 1 base from J, the gap between germline ends came to 5 bases. The CDR3 runs to 14 residues. CDR3 bases: TGTGCCATCAGTGGTCCGTCTGGGGCCAACGTCCTGACTTTC. It yields the protein CAISGPSGANVLTF.